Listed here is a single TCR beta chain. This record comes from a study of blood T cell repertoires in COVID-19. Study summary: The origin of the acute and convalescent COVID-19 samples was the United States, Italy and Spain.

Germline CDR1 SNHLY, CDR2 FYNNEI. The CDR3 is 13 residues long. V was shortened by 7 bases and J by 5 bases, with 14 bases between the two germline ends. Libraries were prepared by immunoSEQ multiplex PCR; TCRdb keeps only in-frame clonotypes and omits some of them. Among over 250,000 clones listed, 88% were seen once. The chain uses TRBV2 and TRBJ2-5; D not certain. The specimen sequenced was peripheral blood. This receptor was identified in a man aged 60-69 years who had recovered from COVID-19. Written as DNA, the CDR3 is TGTGCCAGCACCAACAACCGGGTCGAGACCCAGTACTTC. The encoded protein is CASTNNRVETQYF.